Described below is a single T cell receptor (beta chain) sequence and its context. The antigen remains undetermined. This entry belongs to a study of cytomegalovirus exposure and HLA in healthy donors. Study-wide results and caveats: Fewer than 200 TCR beta chains were listed as cytomegalovirus-associated. Rarity marked most TCR sequences, yet some public TCRs occurred in many donors.

60 Vbeta and 13 Jbeta primers were used in PCR. Data came from immunoSEQ multiplex PCR; TCRdb stores just in-frame clones and leaves some out. The top ten hold over 2.5% of the sample, which has some 120,000 clones, roughly 80% seen once. This CDR3 is built from 14 residues. V lost 6 bases, J lost 2 bases, and 5 bases stayed unmatched. Germline CDR1 and CDR2: KGHSH and LQKENI. Sequenced material: PBMCs. The clonotype was recovered from a male donor in good health and CMV-seronegative. J is TRBJ2-3 and V is TRBV18; 7 nucleotides line up with TRBD2. In DNA form, the CDR3 reads TGTGCCAGCTCTGCCCGGGGGGTCACAGATACGCAGTATTTT. It encodes CASSARGVTDTQYF.